The source of this TCR beta chain is a study of CD8+ T cells in alopecia areata. The overall study: The SALT score measured affected scalp surface percentage in treated patients. Study-wide findings and caveats: Mice showed clearer TCR sharing than patients did, a gap that was possibly HLA-related.

Treatment meaning: oral pan-JAK inhibitor, 5-10 mg twice daily. As for this clone: Its antigen is currently unknown. Other DNA sequences in this specimen translate into the identical CDR3.

The sequencing template was cDNA reverse transcribed from extracted RNA. Profiling relied on immunoSEQ multiplex PCR, and the TCRdb table lists in-frame clones only, not all of them. The sample has about 130,000 clones, less than 70% seen once. The germline V gene has CDR1 MNHEY and CDR2 SMNVEV (reference sequence). V lost 5 bases to trimming and J lost 0 bases; unmatched junction nucleotides: 3. CDR3 length equals 14 residues. The TCR sequence derives from a human donor with alopecia areata. Sequencing used CD8+ T cells sorted from blood, obtained at week 4, from a patient treated with tofacitinib. The chain is built from TRBV27 and TRBJ1-2; 7 nucleotides match TRBD1. The CDR3 region is CASSPTGSNYGYTF. The CDR3 DNA is TGTGCCAGCAGTCCGACAGGGTCTAACTATGGCTACACCTTC.